This T cell receptor beta chain derives from a study of metastatic and nonmetastatic thyroid tumors. This clone was found once. The sample contains more than one DNA sequence encoding this CDR3. TCRdb re-called clones via MiXCR from the PCR reads. The table shows about 16,000 clones, with around 23% occurring only once. Every patient was untreated before thyroid surgery. The clonotype comes from a female donor with papillary thyroid cancer or a benign thyroid nodule (not recorded which). Some clones in this sample may be carry-over from other donors' samples. The specimen sequenced was adjacent normal tissue.

The CDR3 here is CATSDSLAGGSWRTGELFF. CDR3 DNA: TGTGCCACCAGTGATTCTCTAGCTGGAGGGAGCTGGCGGACCGGGGAGCTGTTTTTT. This sequence joins TRBV24-1 and TRBJ2-2; D might be TRBD2 (6 bases). Germline V CDR1 and CDR2: KGHDR, SFDVKD. V lost 2 bases and J 5 bases, leaving 23 bases between the germline ends. This CDR3 has 19 amino acids.